This T cell receptor (beta chain) was observed in a study of Graves' ophthalmopathy and Graves' hyperthyroidism (dated by TCRdb to between 2017 and 2018). Background for the entire study: Peripheral blood samples were taken at the time of initial diagnosis, before any treatment was given. The study used signatures of the TCR beta repertoire to tell Graves' ophthalmopathy apart from Graves' hyperthyroidism and to predict which patients would progress to ophthalmopathy. In total, 135 blood samples were TCR-sequenced: around 42 ophthalmopathy, some 75 hyperthyroidism and some 17 hyperthyroidism-to-ophthalmopathy patients. To explore V-J signatures that separate ophthalmopathy from hyperthyroidism, a discovery set of about 98 patients was enrolled, consisting of about 41 with ophthalmopathy and approximately 60 with stable hyperthyroidism. For independent validation, a separate cohort was made up of approximately 19 hyperthyroidism patients plus 17 patients who later progressed from hyperthyroidism to ophthalmopathy. In about 6 hyperthyroidism patients, the T-cell repertoire of thyroid tissue was compared with the T-cell repertoire of blood. After sampling, hyperthyroidism patients received methimazole starting at 30 mg daily, and ophthalmopathy patients received high-dose intravenous methylprednisolone. For training and testing, the roughly 100 patients in the discovery cohort were randomly divided in a 7:3 ratio.

A patient counted as having stable hyperthyroidism if there was no progression to ophthalmopathy within 18 months of follow-up. The hyperthyroidism patients were 18 to 65 years old and newly diagnosed, with a disease duration of less than 2 months. Patients with other autoimmune diseases, uncontrolled infections, pregnancy or lactation were excluded from the study. Diagnosis was based on clinical symptoms, serum thyroxine, TRAb, thyroid ultrasound and orbital computed tomography. PBMCs were isolated from about 9.2 ml of fresh peripheral blood by Ficoll-Paque density gradient centrifugation. Trizol reagent was used to extract the total RNA, and its quality was then checked on an Agilent 2100 Bioanalyzer. General conclusions and limits of the study: In validation, the model predicted ophthalmopathy progression with about 70% sensitivity and 72.22% specificity; roughly 12 predicted patients were CT-confirmed with GO in a median of approximately six months. Most of the expanded thyroid clonotypes with a frequency above 0.001 were also detected in blood, and it was suggested that the thyroid immune response may be reflected by blood repertoires. In cross-validation, the 13-signature model distinguished ophthalmopathy from stable hyperthyroidism with 85% to 90% sensitivity and 81% to 83% specificity, and in the test set the corresponding values were approximately 80% and 75%. Sample size was not statistically predetermined, and group allocation was not concealed from the investigators.

For repertoire sequencing, the TCR beta CDR3 regions were amplified from RNA transcripts. The first round was an RT-PCR using HTBI primers with the Qiagen OneStep RT-PCR kit, and this first round was followed by a second-round multiplex PCR, then size selection and purification. The libraries underwent paired-end sequencing with 100 bp reads on an Illumina HiSeq2000. The authors' pipeline ran thus. SOAPnuke was used to process the reads, removing any read that contained adapters or uncalled bases, had a mean Phred below 15, or lacked an exact match to the constant primer or identifier. High-quality paired reads were merged with COPE v1.2.5. Unique nucleotide sequences were defined as clonotypes and aligned to IMGT TRB V, D and J references using MiTCR v1.1. Only V-J combinations with frequency above 0.0001 were analysed, covering over 99% of repertoires. A TCR clonal expansion and chaos score per V-J combination was defined as the ratio of F50 clonal expansion to chaos observed in the TCRdist matrix. Welch's t-statistics and random forest were used to reduce the features to 13 V-J combinations, which were then used as input to a naive Bayes classifier. The Morisita-Horn index was used to measure how similar the thyroid and blood repertoires were. Clones were called with MiXCR by TCRdb after fastp trimmed the public reads at Q25, and only in-frame beta chains were retained. Duplicate CDR3 protein sequences are folded into a single record with the most common DNA and genes. In this record, the V and J calls reflect TCRdb's handling and not the investigators' own analysis. This sample has roughly 400,000 distinct CDR3 sequences in its table, and over 15% of those were observed once. The ten largest clonotypes hold approximately 7% of the sample.

Via the germline V gene, CDR1 is SGHVS and CDR2 FQNEAQ. The CDR3 runs 14 amino acids, cysteine and phenylalanine included. Of all the DNA, just the CDR3 is kept, 42 bases in frame from base 1. Deletion took 5 bases off V and 3 bases off J, with a span of 14 bases between the germline ends. This clonotype was picked up many times. The antigen this receptor binds is unknown. There are no base qualities to consult, and no much larger clone falls within one base. The chain is encoded by TRBV7-8 joined to TRBJ2-7; a weak D assignment points to TRBD1 (6 bases agree). This receptor was obtained from a young woman with stable Graves' hyperthyroidism. Donor details come from another sample of the same person, matched by shared clones. Sequencing was done on a sample of peripheral blood. The DNA sequence is TGTGCCAGCAGCCAAGGACAGTCAAGCTACGAGCAGTACTTC. Translated, this is CASSQGQSSYEQYF.